These 30 T cell receptor beta chains originate from one sample sequenced in a study of T cell responses to AZD1222 COVID-19 vaccine. Assay: immunoSEQ multiplex PCR; the TCRdb copy retains only in-frame clones and omits some. The sample includes more than 95,000 clones, 82% of them seen just once. The sample consisted of peripheral blood, taken on day 0 of AZD1222 vaccination. These receptors originate from an adult in good health.

The chain uses TRBV5-6 and TRBJ1-5; maybe TRBD1 (5 bases). Per germline, CDR1 SGHDT and CDR2 YYEEEE. V lost 2 bases to trimming and J lost 3 bases, with 15 bases between them. CDR3 size: 16 residues. CDR3 protein: CASSLLIDSFNQPQHF. CDR3 coding DNA: TGTGCCAGCAGCTTACTTATCGACAGTTTCAATCAGCCCCAGCATTTT.

The chain employs TRBV10-2 and TRBJ2-7; 12 bases match TRBD2. The length of the CDR3 is 15 residues. With V trimmed by 5 bases and J by 2 bases, 4 bases remained unmatched. CDR1 and CDR2 from the germline V gene are WSHSY and SAAADI. The CDR3 sequence: CASSPTSGGPYEQYF. The DNA for the CDR3 is TGCGCCAGCAGTCCGACTAGCGGGGGTCCCTACGAGCAGTACTTC.

This chain uses TRBV2 with TRBJ2-7; no firm D call. V was trimmed by 1 base and J by 5 bases, leaving 12 bases between them. Germline V gene sequence: CDR1 SNHLY, CDR2 FYNNEI. The CDR3 is 14 amino acids. Here the CDR3 reads CASSEDGLNDEQYF. In DNA form, the CDR3 reads TGTGCCAGCAGTGAAGACGGGCTTAACGACGAGCAGTACTTC.

J is TRBJ1-3 and V is TRBV18; possibly TRBD1 for D (5 bases). Germline V lookup: CDR1 KGHSH, CDR2 LQKENI. This CDR3 has 14 amino acids. V gave up 3 bases and J gave up 8 bases, with 14 bases separating them. This chain's CDR3 is CASSPKQGSDTIYF. The CDR3 nucleotides read TGTGCCAGCTCACCTAAGCAGGGTTCAGACACCATATATTTT.

Turning to this clone: The same CDR3 arises from other DNA sequences in this sample as well. The chain couples TRBV18 to TRBJ1-5; D not resolved. The CDR3 is 14 amino acids. Germline V gene lookup returns CDR1 KGHSH and CDR2 LQKENI. V gave up 3 bases and J gave up 1 base, with 7 bases separating them. As DNA, the CDR3 is TGTGCCAGCTCACCGGGCCAGAGCAATCAGCCCCAGCATTTT. It specifies CASSPGQSNQPQHF.

The chain recombines TRBV12-3 or TRBV12-4 with TRBJ2-3; D call uncertain. V lost 0 bases and J 3 bases, leaving 4 bases between the germline ends. CDR3 length: 13 amino acids. The CDR3 nucleotides are TGTGCCAGCAGTTTAGCAGGAACAGATACGCAGTATTTT. Its translation: CASSLAGTDTQYF.

CDR3: CASRIFWGGEGNTIYF. In DNA, the CDR3 is TGTGCCAGCAGGATCTTTTGGGGGGGCGAGGGAAACACCATATATTTT. This chain joins TRBV2 and TRBJ1-3; perhaps TRBD1 as D (6 bases). The CDR3 spans 16 residues. Trimming took 6 bases from V and 4 from J, leaving 19 bases between them. The germline gives CDR1 SNHLY, CDR2 FYNNEI.

This chain links TRBV12-5 with TRBJ1-2, with D perhaps matching TRBD1 (6 bases). Germline V gives CDR1 LGHNT, CDR2 FRNRAP. This CDR3 region has 14 residues. V lost 5 bases and J 4 bases, leaving 14 bases between the germline ends. CDR3 in amino acids: CASGEDSKLYGYTF. DNA for the CDR3: TGTGCTAGTGGTGAGGACAGTAAGCTCTATGGCTACACCTTC.

The V and J genes are TRBV7-3 and TRBJ2-1; no reliable D call. The CDR3 length is 13 residues. Germline V lookup: CDR1 SGHTA, CDR2 FQGTGA. Trimming stripped 0 bases from V and 2 bases from J, with 2 bases between. CDR3 protein: CASSLTAYNEQFF. DNA of the CDR3: TGTGCCAGCAGCTTAACCGCCTACAATGAGCAGTTCTTC.

This chain joins TRBV6-2 or TRBV6-3 and TRBJ2-7, with TRBD1 identical over 10 bases. The trim removed 3 bases at V and 5 bases at J, leaving 13 bases unmatched. Per the germline V gene, CDR1 is MNHEY and CDR2 is SVGEGT. The CDR3 runs to 17 residues. CDR3 sequence: CASSYMAPGTGVNEQYF. CDR3 coding DNA: TGTGCCAGCAGTTATATGGCCCCCGGGACAGGGGTGAACGAGCAGTACTTC.

V is TRBV7-4 and J is TRBJ2-1; TRBD2 might be the D (5 bases). CDR3 size: 17 residues. CDR1 SGHVT and CDR2 SQSDAQ come from the germline V gene. V was trimmed by 4 bases and J by 9 bases, leaving 25 bases between them. DNA for the CDR3: TGTGCCAGCAGCTCCCCCCGAAATAAACTAGTCGCCCCTGAGCAGTTCTTC. Amino acids: CASSSPRNKLVAPEQFF.

The chain employs TRBV27 and TRBJ2-1, with 9 bases that match TRBD2. After removal of 2 bases from V and 4 bases from J, the junction contained 6 bases not matched to a gene. Germline V gene lookup returns CDR1 MNHEY and CDR2 SMNVEV (reference sequence). The CDR3 spans 16 residues. The CDR3 loop reads CASSLRPSGKYNEQFF. The CDR3 DNA reads TGTGCCAGCAGTTTACGTCCTAGCGGGAAATACAATGAGCAGTTCTTC.

The CDR3 spells CASSQGTGAESYNEQFF. CDR3 nucleotide sequence: TGCGCCAGCAGCCAAGGCACAGGGGCGGAGTCCTACAATGAGCAGTTCTTC. V is TRBV4-3 and J is TRBJ2-1; 7 positions match TRBD1. With V trimmed by 1 base and J by 1 base, 7 bases remained unmatched. Germline V gene sequence: CDR1 LGHNA, CDR2 YSLEER. This CDR3 comprises 17 residues.

The chain has TRBV4-2 and TRBJ2-7; no firm D call. V lost 1 base and J lost 5, with 3 bases in between. The CDR3 has 11 residues. Germline loops: CDR1 LGHNA, CDR2 YNFKEQ. The CDR3 region has the DNA TGTGCCAGCAGCCAAGGCGACGAGCAGTACTTC. Its translation is CASSQGDEQYF.

The chain uses TRBV27 and TRBJ2-7, with D tentatively TRBD1 or TRBD2 (5 bases each). This CDR3 is 14 amino acids long. Germline CDR1 reads MNHEY; CDR2 reads SMNVEV (reference sequence). Trimming took 8 bases from V and 3 from J, leaving 17 bases between them. The chain's CDR3 is CASGWGRTLYEQYF. The CDR3 nucleotides read TGTGCCAGCGGCTGGGGACGGACCCTCTACGAGCAGTACTTC.

The chain employs TRBV30 and TRBJ1-6, with D uncertain. Germline loops: CDR1 GTSNPN, CDR2 SVGIG (reference sequence). This CDR3 region has 16 residues. Between the trimmed V and J ends, which lost 0 bases and 13 bases, there was a span of 22 bases. CDR3 region: CAWSVRGSRRFEPLHF. The CDR3 DNA sequence: TGTGCCTGGAGTGTACGTGGGTCACGGCGGTTTGAGCCCCTCCACTTT. Supplemented by reference TRBV30 and TRBJ1-6, the full variable domain reads SQTIHQWPATLVQPVGSPLSLECTVEGTSNPNLYWYRQAAGRGLQLLFYSVGIGQISSEVPQNLSASRPQDRQFILSSKKLLLSDSGFYLCAWSVRGSRRFEPLHFGNGTRLTVT.

The genes are TRBV6-4 and TRBJ2-6; TRBD1 is a possible D gene (6 bases). The germline gives CDR1 MRHNA, CDR2 SNTAGT. The V end was cut by 6 bases, the J end by 1 base, with 13 bases between. The CDR3 sequence is 16 residues long. The CDR3 coding sequence is TGTGCCAGCAGGGACCAAACAGGGTCTGGGGCCAACGTCCTGACTTTC. It encodes CASRDQTGSGANVLTF.

This clone was observed a few times. The rearrangement uses TRBV10-3 and TRBJ1-4, with D maybe TRBD1 (6 bases). Germline V CDR1 and CDR2: ENHRY, SYGVKD. The CDR3 is made up of 15 amino acids. Trimming pared 0 bases from V and 5 bases from J, leaving 10 bases between. Here the CDR3 DNA reads TGTGCCATCAGTGAGTCGACAGGCCTAAATGAAAAACTGTTTTTT. The encoded protein is CAISESTGLNEKLFF.

The V gene is TRBV21-1, the J gene TRBJ1-4; TRBD1, the table's D call, was not compared with the DNA. TRBV21-1 corresponds to a pseudogene. This CDR3 is 16 amino acids long. CDR3 DNA sequence: TGTGCCAGCAGCATACCGGGACAGGAGCGTAATGAAAAACTGTTTTTT. This encodes CASSIPGQERNEKLFF.

The J gene is TRBJ1-1, the V gene TRBV29-1; D unclear. Trimming pared 4 bases from V and 1 base from J, leaving 10 bases between. The germline V gene encodes CDR1 SQVTM and CDR2 ANQGSEA. This CDR3 is 13 amino acids long. The DNA of the CDR3 is TGCAGCGTTGGCTCATCGGCGAACACTGAAGCTTTCTTT. This encodes CSVGSSANTEAFF.

V is TRBV6-6 and J is TRBJ1-2; D may be TRBD1 (5 bases). CDR1 is MNHNY, CDR2 SVGAGI, per germline (reference sequence). There are 14 residues in the CDR3. The V end lost 2 bases, the J end lost 0 bases, and 7 bases lay between the germline ends. DNA for the CDR3: TGTGCCAGCAGTTACGACAGAGCTAACTATGGCTACACCTTC. It codes for CASSYDRANYGYTF.

The chain couples TRBV5-5 to TRBJ1-1; no reliable D call. Germline V gives CDR1 SGHKS, CDR2 YYEKEE (reference sequence). The CDR3 sequence is 13 residues long. V was trimmed by 2 bases and J by 3 bases, leaving 8 bases between them. The CDR3 region has the DNA TGTGCCAGCAGCTTCGATGAGGACACTGAAGCTTTCTTT. As protein: CASSFDEDTEAFF.

The genes are TRBV19 and TRBJ2-1, with TRBD1 matching over 8 bases. Germline assignment: CDR1 LNHDA and CDR2 SQIVND (reference sequence). CDR3 length equals 13 residues. The ends lost 5 bases at V and 8 bases at J; junction bases unmatched: 5. The CDR3 here is CASSGQGLDEQFF. CDR3 DNA sequence: TGTGCCAGTAGTGGACAGGGTTTGGATGAGCAGTTCTTC.

The rearrangement links TRBV15 to TRBJ1-2; the match to TRBD1 covers 10 bases. Germline V gives CDR1 LNHNV, CDR2 YYDKDF (reference sequence). The CDR3 covers 15 residues. Trimming at V came to 0 bases and at J to 8 bases, leaving 6 bases not matched to a gene. DNA of the CDR3: TGTGCCACCAGCAGAGAGGACAGGGGGAAAGGCGGCTACACCTTC. It translates to CATSREDRGKGGYTF.

V is TRBV6-4 and J is TRBJ2-2, with D possibly matching TRBD2 (5 bases). Germline CDR1 MRHNA, CDR2 SNTAGT. The ends were cut back, 0 bases at V and 6 bases at J, with 5 bases in the middle. The CDR3 runs to 13 residues. CDR3 nucleotide sequence: TGTGCCAGCAGTGACTCCGGGGCCGGGGAGCTGTTTTTT. Protein sequence: CASSDSGAGELFF.

This chain links TRBV7-9 with TRBJ2-7, with D possibly being TRBD1 (6 bases). The CDR3 spans 14 residues. Trimming took 2 bases from V and 5 from J, leaving 13 bases between them. The germline gives CDR1 SEHNR, CDR2 FQNEAQ (reference sequence). The CDR3 is CASSLSTGYHEQYF. The CDR3, as DNA: TGTGCCAGCAGCTTATCAACAGGGTACCACGAGCAGTACTTC.

The sample holds many counts of this clone. Distinct nucleotide sequences in the sample also encode this CDR3. The chain uses TRBV4-2 and TRBJ2-1; weak D call: TRBD2 (7 bases). The germline V gene has CDR1 LGHNA and CDR2 YNFKEQ. V lost 0 bases, J lost 4 bases, and 10 bases lay in between. CDR3 length: 15 amino acids. CDR3 residues: CASSQDKGGYNEQFF. The DNA of the CDR3 is TGTGCCAGCAGCCAAGATAAGGGGGGGTACAATGAGCAGTTCTTC.

This clone has just a few counts. V usage is TRBV2 and J usage is TRBJ1-6; 9 nucleotides line up with TRBD1. J gave up 11 bases and V 5 bases, and 10 bases lay outside the gene matches. This CDR3 comprises 15 residues. Germline CDR1 and CDR2: SNHLY and FYNNEI. The CDR3 DNA follows: TGTGCCAGCAGTCAGAGGGACAGGGAAGGGACACCCCTCCACTTT. Protein: CASSQRDREGTPLHF.

The V gene is TRBV5-1, the J gene TRBJ1-2, with 8 bases fitting TRBD1. Trimming cost V 2 bases and J 5 bases; bases outside gene matches: 8. Germline V gene data show CDR1 as SGHRS and CDR2 as YFSETQ. This CDR3 is built from 15 residues. Written as DNA, the CDR3 is TGCGCCAGCAGCTTAGGGACAGGTGGGGGTTATGGCTACACCTTC. This sequence encodes CASSLGTGGGYGYTF.

V is TRBV27 and J is TRBJ2-2, with 9 bases aligning to TRBD1. The CDR3 runs to 16 residues. V shed 2 bases and J 5 bases; nucleotides not matched to a gene: 6. The V gene's germline CDR1 is MNHEY and CDR2 SMNVEV (reference sequence). The CDR3, as DNA: TGTGCCAGCAGTTTAGCGGGACAGGGCTATACCGGGGAGCTGTTTTTT. Amino acid sequence: CASSLAGQGYTGELFF.